The present entry profiles one TCR beta chain with its context. The clone's antigen remains unknown. No much larger clone is present one base from it, and per-base qualities are unavailable. For the CD8 naive samples, CD45RO-negative cells were positively selected for CCR7, yielding a CD45RA+CCR7+ population from which TemRA cells were excluded. Donors were healthy HIV-negative adults with no recently reported acute infections or vaccinations. Every donor was a Caucasian adult residing in Nashville, Tennessee, USA. Blood was collected by leukapheresis, and PBMCs were isolated by Ficoll-Histopaque density gradient centrifugation and then cryopreserved in liquid nitrogen vapor phase. Analytical flow cytometry was used to check the purity and quantity of every magnetically sorted T cell population. Genomic DNA was isolated from every sorted fraction and measured by UV absorbance on a Nanodrop 2000c.

The data originate from a study of shared clonotypes between healthy human individuals (TCRdb year 2020). Concerning the study at large: A couple of women and a few men aged 18 to 49 years were included in the cohort. Leukapheresis yielded between about 0.9 and 10 billion PBMCs per donor. For each donor, three plates each were used for CD4 naive and CD4 memory, two plates were used for CD8 naive, and one plate was used for CD8 memory. Different laboratories and diverse techniques were used to prepare libraries and sequence TCR repertoires, to increase sequencing depth and limit assay-specific biases. To estimate repertoire size and how much clonotype sharing occurs between individuals, the study deeply sequenced the blood TCR repertoires of five healthy adults.

Taken from the germline V gene, the CDR1 and CDR2 loops are MGHRA and YSYEKL. The CDR3 starts with the cysteine, ends with the phenylalanine, and has 16 residues. Only the CDR3 portion is preserved as DNA: 48 bases, with reading frame beginning at the first base. V is cut by 1 base and J by 4 bases, and the space between the germline ends is 17 bases. Using the deep immunoSEQ assay, TCR CDR3 regions were amplified from genomic DNA by multiplex PCR. For each cell subset, the extracted genomic DNA was distributed evenly across all wells of several immunoSEQ 96-well plates, and each plate served as one replicate. Each replicate PCR for sorted subsets received about 220 ng genomic DNA, equal to roughly 29,000 T cell genomes. Purified libraries were quantified with a Qubit 3.0 fluorometer, sized on a Bioanalyzer 2100, and re-quantified with the KAPA Library Quantification kit. Every immunoSEQ 96-well plate was sequenced on a dedicated single-read 150-cycle Illumina NextSeq 550 flow cell. Per the original workflow: Because the immunoSEQ output held only junctional sequences and lacked quality scores, the filtering could not match the filtering applied to full-length reads. Sequences were annotated with PyIR, a Python wrapper for IgBLAST v1.9, and V/J genes and CDR3 were assigned using IMGT germline references. Reads were removed for weak V/J assignments (E-value above 1e-6), missing CDR3, stop codons, out-of-frame junctions, or ambiguous translated residues. A V3J clonotype was defined by an identical inferred V gene, J gene, and CDR3 amino acid sequence. To compute the percentage overlap between repertoires, the number of shared unique clonotypes was divided by the size of the smaller repertoire. Richness of each repertoire was evaluated using RTK rarefaction, the Chao1 estimator, and Recon v2.1 estimates of unobserved clonotypes. Generation probabilities were computed with OLGA for all TCRbeta clonotypes obtained by the gDNA method from four donors. TCRdb took over this immuneACCESS table, retaining in-frame rearrangements with V and J assigned. Such tables are incomplete; in checked studies, under half of the missing clones stem from an unresolved V gene, and the remainder is unexplained. The V and J calls and clone size come from that table; D and trimming were worked out from the DNA. This sample gives over 750,000 clones in total; 90% to 97% of them show up just once. In total, the top ten clones hold less than 0.3% of the sample.

General conclusions and limits of the study: Pairwise subsampling indicated that sequencing depth was expected to affect the degree of clonotype sharing among donors. Compared with non-shared clonotypes, the clonotypes found in all four sorted-subset donors had higher generation probabilities. Estimated clonotype richness was generally larger for naive than for memory subsets. Incomplete sequencing was indicated by rarefaction of sorted-subset datasets, despite the large sequencing depth. Across several donors, about 5.2% of naive CD4, approximately 3.5% of naive CD8, about 2% of memory CD4, and 0.3% to 0.45% of memory CD8 clonotypes were shared. Sampling was limited to blood, and TCR repertoires in tissue likely differ from TCR repertoires in blood. Because the study included only a small number of donors, the genetic and exposure-history diversity represented was limited.

Sequencing used naive CD8+ T cells sorted from blood. The label giving this sample's cell subset or site can be read as: CD45RA+CCR7+. The TCR comes from a man under 40 in good health. Rearrangement joined TRBV4-1 to TRBJ2-7; tentative D gene TRBD2, with 6 bases matching. The encoded CDR3 is CASSQVPRPGTYEQYF. Here is the DNA: TGCGCCAGCAGCCAAGTCCCTCGTCCGGGGACTTACGAGCAGTACTTC.